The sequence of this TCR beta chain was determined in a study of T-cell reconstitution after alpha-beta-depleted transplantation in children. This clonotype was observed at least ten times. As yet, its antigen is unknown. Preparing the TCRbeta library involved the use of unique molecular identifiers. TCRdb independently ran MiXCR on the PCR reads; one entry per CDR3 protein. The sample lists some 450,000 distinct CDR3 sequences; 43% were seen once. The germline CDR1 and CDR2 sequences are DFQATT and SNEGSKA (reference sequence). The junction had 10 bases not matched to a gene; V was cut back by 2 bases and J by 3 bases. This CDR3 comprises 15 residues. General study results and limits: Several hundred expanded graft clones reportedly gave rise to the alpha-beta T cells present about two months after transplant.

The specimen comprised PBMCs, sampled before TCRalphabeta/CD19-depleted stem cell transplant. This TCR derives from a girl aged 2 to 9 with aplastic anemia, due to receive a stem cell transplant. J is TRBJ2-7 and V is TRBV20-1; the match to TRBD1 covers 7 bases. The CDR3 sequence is CSARPREGGLYEQYF. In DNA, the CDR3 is TGCAGTGCTAGACCCCGGGAAGGGGGCCTCTACGAGCAGTACTTC.